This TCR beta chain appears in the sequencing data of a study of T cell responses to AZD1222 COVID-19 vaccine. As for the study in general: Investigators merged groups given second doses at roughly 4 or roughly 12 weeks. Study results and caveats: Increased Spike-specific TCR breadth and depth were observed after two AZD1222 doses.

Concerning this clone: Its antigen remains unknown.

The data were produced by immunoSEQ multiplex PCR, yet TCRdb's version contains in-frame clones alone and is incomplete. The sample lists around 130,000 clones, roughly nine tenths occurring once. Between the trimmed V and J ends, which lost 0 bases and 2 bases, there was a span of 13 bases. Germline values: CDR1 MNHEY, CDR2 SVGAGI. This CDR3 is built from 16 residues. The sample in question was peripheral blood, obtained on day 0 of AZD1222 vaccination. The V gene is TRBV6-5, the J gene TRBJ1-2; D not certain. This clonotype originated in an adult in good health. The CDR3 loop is CASSYSVPSTNYGYTF. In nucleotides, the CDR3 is TGTGCCAGCAGTTACTCGGTCCCAAGCACGAACTATGGCTACACCTTC.